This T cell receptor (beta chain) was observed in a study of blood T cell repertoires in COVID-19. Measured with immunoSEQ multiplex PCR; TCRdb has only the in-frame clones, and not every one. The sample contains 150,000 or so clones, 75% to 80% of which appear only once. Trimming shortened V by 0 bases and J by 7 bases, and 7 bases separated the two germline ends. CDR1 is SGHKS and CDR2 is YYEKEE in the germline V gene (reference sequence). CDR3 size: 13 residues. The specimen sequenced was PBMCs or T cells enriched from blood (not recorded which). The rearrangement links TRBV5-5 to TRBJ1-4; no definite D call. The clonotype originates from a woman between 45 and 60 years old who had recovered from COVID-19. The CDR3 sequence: CASSLELAEKLFF. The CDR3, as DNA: TGTGCCAGCAGCTTGGAACTTGCTGAAAAACTGTTTTTT. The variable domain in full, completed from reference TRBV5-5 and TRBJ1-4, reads DAGVTQSPTHLIKTRGQQVTLRCSPISGHKSVSWYQQVLGQGPQFIFQYYEKEERGRGNFPDRFSARQFPNYSSELNVNALLLGDSALYLCASSLELAEKLFFGSGTQLSVL.